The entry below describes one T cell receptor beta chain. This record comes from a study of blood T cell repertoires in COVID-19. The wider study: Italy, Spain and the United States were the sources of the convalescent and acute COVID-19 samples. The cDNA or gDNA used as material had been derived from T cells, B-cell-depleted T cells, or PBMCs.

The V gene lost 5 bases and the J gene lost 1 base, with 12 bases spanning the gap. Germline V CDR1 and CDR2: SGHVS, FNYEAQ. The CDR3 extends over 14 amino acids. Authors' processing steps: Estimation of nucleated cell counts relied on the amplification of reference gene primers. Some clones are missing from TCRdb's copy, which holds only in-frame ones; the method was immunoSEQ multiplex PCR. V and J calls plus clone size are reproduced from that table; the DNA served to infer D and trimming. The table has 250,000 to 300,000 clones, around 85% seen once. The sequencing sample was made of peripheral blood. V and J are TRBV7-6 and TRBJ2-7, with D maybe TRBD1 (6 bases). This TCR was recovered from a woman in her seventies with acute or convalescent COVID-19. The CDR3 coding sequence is TGTGCCAGCAGCCCCCGGACAGCTTCCTACGAGCAGTACTTC. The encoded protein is CASSPRTASYEQYF.